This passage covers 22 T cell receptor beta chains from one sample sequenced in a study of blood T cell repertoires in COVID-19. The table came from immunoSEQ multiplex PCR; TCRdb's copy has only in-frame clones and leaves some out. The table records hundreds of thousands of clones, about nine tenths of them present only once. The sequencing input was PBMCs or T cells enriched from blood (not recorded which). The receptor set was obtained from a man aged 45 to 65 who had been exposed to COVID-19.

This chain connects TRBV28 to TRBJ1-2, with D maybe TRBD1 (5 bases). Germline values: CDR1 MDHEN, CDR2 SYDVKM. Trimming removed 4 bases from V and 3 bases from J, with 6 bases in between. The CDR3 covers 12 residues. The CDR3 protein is CASSWGDYGYTF. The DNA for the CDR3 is TGTGCCAGCAGTTGGGGGGACTATGGCTACACCTTC.

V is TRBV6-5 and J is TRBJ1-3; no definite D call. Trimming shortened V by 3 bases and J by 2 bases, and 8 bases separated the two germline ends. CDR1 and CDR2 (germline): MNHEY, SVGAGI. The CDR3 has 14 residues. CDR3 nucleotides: TGTGCCAGCAGTTATTCGGGGACTGGAAACACCATATATTTT. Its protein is CASSYSGTGNTIYF.

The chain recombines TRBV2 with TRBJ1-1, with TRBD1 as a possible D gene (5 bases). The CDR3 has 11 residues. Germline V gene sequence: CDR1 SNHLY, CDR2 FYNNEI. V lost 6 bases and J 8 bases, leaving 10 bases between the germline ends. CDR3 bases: TGTGCCAGCAGCGACAGATACGAAGCTTTCTTT. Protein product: CASSDRYEAFF. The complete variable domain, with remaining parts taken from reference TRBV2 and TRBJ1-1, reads EPEVTQTPSHQVTQMGQEVILRCVPISNHLYFYWYRQILGQKVEFLVSFYNNEISEKSEIFDDQFSVERPDGSNFTLKIRSTKLEDSAMYFCASSDRYEAFFGQGTRLTVV.

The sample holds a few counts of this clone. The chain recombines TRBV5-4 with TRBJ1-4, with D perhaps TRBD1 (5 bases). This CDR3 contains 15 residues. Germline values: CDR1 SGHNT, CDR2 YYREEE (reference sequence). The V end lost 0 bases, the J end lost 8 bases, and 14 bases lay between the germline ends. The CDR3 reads CASSLGSGVGEKLFF. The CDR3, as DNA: TGTGCCAGCAGCTTGGGATCGGGGGTAGGAGAAAAACTGTTTTTT.

The CDR3 protein is CASSIGTGRYEQYF. For the CDR3, the DNA is TGTGCCAGTAGTATTGGGACAGGGCGGTACGAGCAGTACTTC. The chain is built from TRBV19 and TRBJ2-7; 9 nucleotides match TRBD1. J lost 4 bases, V lost 3 bases, and 4 bases had no gene match. The CDR3 sequence is 14 residues long. Germline values: CDR1 LNHDA, CDR2 SQIVND (reference sequence).

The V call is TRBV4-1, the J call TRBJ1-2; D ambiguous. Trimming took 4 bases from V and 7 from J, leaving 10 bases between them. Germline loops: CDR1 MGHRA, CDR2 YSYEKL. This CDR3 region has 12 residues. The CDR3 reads CASSPDLSGYTF. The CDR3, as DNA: TGCGCCAGCAGCCCCGATCTATCTGGCTACACCTTC.

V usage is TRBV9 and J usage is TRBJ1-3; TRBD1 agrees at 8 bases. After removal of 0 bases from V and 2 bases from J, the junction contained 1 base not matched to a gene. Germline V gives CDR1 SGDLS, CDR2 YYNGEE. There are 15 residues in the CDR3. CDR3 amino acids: CASSVAQGAGNTIYF. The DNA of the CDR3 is TGTGCCAGCAGCGTAGCACAGGGGGCTGGAAACACCATATATTTT.

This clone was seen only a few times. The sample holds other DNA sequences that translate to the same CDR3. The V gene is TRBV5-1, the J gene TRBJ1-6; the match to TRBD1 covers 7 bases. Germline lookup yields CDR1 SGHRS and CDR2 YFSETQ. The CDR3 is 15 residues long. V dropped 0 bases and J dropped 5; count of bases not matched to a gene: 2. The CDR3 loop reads CASSLGGTDNSPLHF. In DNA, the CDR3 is TGCGCCAGCAGCTTGGGAGGGACAGATAATTCACCCCTCCACTTT.

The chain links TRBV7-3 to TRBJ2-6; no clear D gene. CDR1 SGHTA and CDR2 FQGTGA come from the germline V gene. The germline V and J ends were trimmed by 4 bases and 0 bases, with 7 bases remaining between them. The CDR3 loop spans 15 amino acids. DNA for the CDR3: TGTGCCAGCAGCTCACAATTCTCTGGGGCCAACGTCCTGACTTTC. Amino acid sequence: CASSSQFSGANVLTF.

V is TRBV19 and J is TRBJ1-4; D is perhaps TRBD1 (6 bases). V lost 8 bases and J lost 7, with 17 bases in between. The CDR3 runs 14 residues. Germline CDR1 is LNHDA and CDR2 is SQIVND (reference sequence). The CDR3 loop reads CASSTRDTSEKLFF. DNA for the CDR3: TGTGCCAGTTCCACTCGGGACACCTCTGAAAAACTGTTTTTT.

The CDR3 loop is CASSLLLAGGPSTDTQYF. The CDR3 nucleotides are TGTGCCAGCAGCTTGTTACTAGCGGGGGGGCCAAGCACAGATACGCAGTATTTT. The genes are TRBV5-8 and TRBJ2-3; 13 nucleotides match TRBD2. The CDR3 covers 18 residues. With V trimmed by 1 base and J by 0 bases, 5 bases remained unmatched. Germline CDR1 SGHTS, CDR2 YDEGEE. The complete variable domain, with remaining parts taken from reference TRBV5-8 and TRBJ2-3, reads EAGVTQSPTHLIKTRGQQATLRCSPISGHTSVYWYQQALGLGLQFLLWYDEGEERNRGNFPPRFSGRQFPNYSSELNVNALELEDSALYLCASSLLLAGGPSTDTQYFGPGTRLTVL.

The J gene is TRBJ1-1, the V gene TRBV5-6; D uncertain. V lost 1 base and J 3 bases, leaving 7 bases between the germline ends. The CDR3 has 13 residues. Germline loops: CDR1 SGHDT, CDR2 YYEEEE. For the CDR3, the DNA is TGTGCCAGCAGCTTGACTAGAGACACTGAAGCTTTCTTT. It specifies CASSLTRDTEAFF.

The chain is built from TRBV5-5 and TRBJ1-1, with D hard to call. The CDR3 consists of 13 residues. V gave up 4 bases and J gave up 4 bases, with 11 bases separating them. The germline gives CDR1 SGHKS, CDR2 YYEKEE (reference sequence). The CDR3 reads CASSPPAGTEAFF. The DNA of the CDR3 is TGTGCCAGCAGCCCACCGGCGGGCACTGAAGCTTTCTTT.

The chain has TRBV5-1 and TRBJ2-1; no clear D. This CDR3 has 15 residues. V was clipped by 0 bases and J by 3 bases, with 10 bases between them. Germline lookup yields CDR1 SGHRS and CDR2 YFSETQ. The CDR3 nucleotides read TGCGCCAGCAGCTTGGACGGAGAAAACTACAATGAGCAGTTCTTC. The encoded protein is CASSLDGENYNEQFF.

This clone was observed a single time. The DNA for the CDR3 is TGTGCCAGCAGCTCCGCGATAAATAATTCACCCCTCCACTTT. It specifies CASSSAINNSPLHF. The chain links TRBV7-9 to TRBJ1-6; D remains unclear. CDR3 length: 14 residues. In germline, CDR1 is SEHNR, CDR2 FQNEAQ (reference sequence). V was trimmed by 4 bases and J by 5 bases, leaving 9 bases between them.

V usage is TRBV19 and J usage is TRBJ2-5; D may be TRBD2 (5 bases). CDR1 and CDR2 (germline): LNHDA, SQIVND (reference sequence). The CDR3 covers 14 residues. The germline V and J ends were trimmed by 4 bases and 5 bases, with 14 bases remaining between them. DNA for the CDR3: TGTGCCAGTAGTAGCGGGTACGCCACGGAGACCCAGTACTTC. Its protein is CASSSGYATETQYF.

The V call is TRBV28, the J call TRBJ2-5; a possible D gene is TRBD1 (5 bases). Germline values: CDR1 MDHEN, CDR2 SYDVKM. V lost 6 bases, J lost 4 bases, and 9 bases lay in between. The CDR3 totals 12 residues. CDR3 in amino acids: CASSRVGETQYF. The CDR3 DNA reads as TGTGCCAGCAGCAGGGTTGGAGAGACCCAGTACTTC.

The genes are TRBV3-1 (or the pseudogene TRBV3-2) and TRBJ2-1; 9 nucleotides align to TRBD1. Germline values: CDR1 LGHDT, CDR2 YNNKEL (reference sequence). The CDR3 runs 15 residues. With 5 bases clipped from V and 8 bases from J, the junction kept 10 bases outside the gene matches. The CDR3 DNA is TGTGCCAGCAGCTCCCGACAGGGGGTAAGGGATGAGCAGTTCTTC. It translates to CASSSRQGVRDEQFF.

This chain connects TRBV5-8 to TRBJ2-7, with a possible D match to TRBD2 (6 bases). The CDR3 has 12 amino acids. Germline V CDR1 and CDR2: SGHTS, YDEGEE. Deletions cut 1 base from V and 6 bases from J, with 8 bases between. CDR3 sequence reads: CASSLRAGEQYV. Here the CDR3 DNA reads TGTGCCAGCAGCTTGAGAGCGGGCGAGCAGTACGTC.

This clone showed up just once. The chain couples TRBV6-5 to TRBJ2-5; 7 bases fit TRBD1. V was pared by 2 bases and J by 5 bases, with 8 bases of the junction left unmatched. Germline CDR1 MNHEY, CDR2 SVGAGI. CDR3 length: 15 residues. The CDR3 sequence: CASSYHTGDVETQYF. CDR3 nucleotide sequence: TGTGCCAGCAGTTACCACACAGGGGACGTCGAGACCCAGTACTTC.

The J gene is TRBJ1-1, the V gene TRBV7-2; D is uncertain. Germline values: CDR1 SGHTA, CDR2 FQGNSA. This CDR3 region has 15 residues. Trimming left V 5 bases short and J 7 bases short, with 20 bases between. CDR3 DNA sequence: TGTGCCAGCAGCCCCCCGGGTGGTCGGCGGGGTGAAGCTTTCTTT. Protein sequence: CASSPPGGRRGEAFF.

The DNA of the CDR3 is TGTGCCAGCAGAGACAGGACGGGGAACACCGGGGAGCTGTTTTTT. This codes for CASRDRTGNTGELFF. The genes are TRBV7-9 and TRBJ2-2; D may be TRBD1 (6 bases). The CDR3 totals 15 residues. Germline CDR1 SEHNR, CDR2 FQNEAQ (reference sequence). V was trimmed by 6 bases and J by 1 base, leaving 12 bases between them.